The 25 T cell receptor beta chains below all came from one sample that was sequenced in a study of T cell responses to AZD1222 COVID-19 vaccine. TCRdb keeps only in-frame clones here, not all; method: immunoSEQ multiplex PCR. The table records 150,000 or so clones, 88% of them present only once. Sequenced here: peripheral blood, sampled on day 0 of AZD1222 vaccination. All receptors come from an adult in good health.

J is TRBJ1-3 and V is TRBV5-1; TRBD1 might be the D (6 bases). Trimming cost V 7 bases and J 16 bases, with 21 bases left between them. The CDR3 is made up of 12 amino acids. In germline, CDR1 is SGHRS, CDR2 YFSETQ. The CDR3 DNA sequence: TGCGCCAGCTCCGGATCCGGGGGCAAGGTTTATTTT. Protein product: CASSGSGGKVYF.

V usage is TRBV4-1 and J usage is TRBJ1-1; D is uncertain. Germline values: CDR1 MGHRA, CDR2 YSYEKL. CDR3 length equals 14 residues. V lost 2 bases to trimming and J lost 0 bases, with 7 bases between them. CDR3 nucleotide sequence: TGCGCCAGCAGCCAATGGGAGATGAACACTGAAGCTTTCTTT. Translating gives CASSQWEMNTEAFF.

The chain employs TRBV7-9 and TRBJ2-5, with D maybe TRBD2 (6 bases). This CDR3 comprises 12 residues. Germline V gene sequence: CDR1 SEHNR, CDR2 FQNEAQ (reference sequence). V gave up 1 base and J gave up 13 bases, with 13 bases separating them. The CDR3 reads CASSLGRAGSYF. For the CDR3, the DNA is TGTGCCAGCAGCTTAGGGAGGGCTGGCTCGTACTTC.

The J gene is TRBJ1-2, the V gene TRBV5-3; D might be TRBD1 (5 bases). TRBV5-3 is flagged as an ORF with uncertain function. Between the trimmed V and J ends, which lost 1 base and 6 bases, there was a span of 7 bases. This CDR3 has 12 residues. For the CDR3, the DNA is TGTGCCAGAAGCTTGCGGGGGGATGGCTACACCTTC. It codes for CARSLRGDGYTF.

V usage is TRBV9 and J usage is TRBJ2-3, with 9 bases aligning to TRBD2. J lost 2 bases, V lost 0 bases, and 4 bases had no gene match. CDR1 SGDLS and CDR2 YYNGEE come from the germline V gene. The CDR3 extends over 16 amino acids. CDR3 amino acids: CASSVDSGGITDTQYF. The CDR3 DNA reads as TGTGCCAGCAGCGTAGATAGCGGGGGCATCACAGATACGCAGTATTTT.

The rearrangement links TRBV2 to TRBJ1-6; possible D gene TRBD1, 6 bases. V dropped 7 bases and J dropped 10 bases, with 20 bases sitting between them. Germline-derived CDR1 and CDR2 are SNHLY and FYNNEI. This CDR3 is 15 amino acids long. Here the CDR3 DNA reads TGTGCCAGCATTTTCTTGGACAGCCCCAGCTCACCCCTCCACTTT. Translated, it gives CASIFLDSPSSPLHF.

CDR3 bases: TGTGCCAGCACCCTGACGCCGGGAGTGAACTATGGCTACACCTTC. Translation gives CASTLTPGVNYGYTF. V is TRBV28 and J is TRBJ1-2; unclear D gene. V gave up 7 bases and J gave up 2 bases, with 17 bases separating them. From germline, CDR1 is MDHEN and CDR2 SYDVKM. The CDR3 is made up of 15 amino acids.

V and J are TRBV24-1 and TRBJ1-5; D unresolved. Per germline, CDR1 KGHDR and CDR2 SFDVKD. V dropped 5 bases and J dropped 5 bases, with 9 bases sitting between them. CDR3 length: 13 residues. The CDR3 sequence: CATSAYGHQPQHF. The CDR3 bases are TGTGCCACCAGTGCTTATGGGCATCAGCCCCAGCATTTT.

The chain has TRBV6-5 and TRBJ1-2; TRBD1 matches at 10 bases. The CDR3 is 14 amino acids. Trimming took 7 bases from V and 4 from J; bases not matched to a gene: 6. From germline, CDR1 is MNHEY and CDR2 SVGAGI. CDR3 sequence (DNA): TGTGCCAGCACCATCAGACAGGGGGCCTATGGCTACACCTTC. Translation gives CASTIRQGAYGYTF.

The chain recombines TRBV4-2 with TRBJ1-1; D is uncertain. The CDR3 runs to 15 residues. Germline V gene lookup returns CDR1 LGHNA and CDR2 YNFKEQ. The V end lost 5 bases, the J end lost 2 bases, and 15 bases lay between the germline ends. The CDR3: CASSVEAGPNTEAFF. The CDR3 bases are TGTGCCAGCAGCGTCGAGGCAGGCCCTAACACTGAAGCTTTCTTT.

This clone was counted a single time. The chain joins TRBV5-1 to TRBJ1-4, with D unclear. Trimming left V 1 base short and J 10 bases short, with 14 bases between. CDR1 is SGHRS, CDR2 YFSETQ, per germline. This CDR3 has 14 amino acids. This chain's CDR3 is CASSLFGDEGKLFF. The CDR3 nucleotides are TGCGCCAGCAGCTTGTTCGGTGACGAGGGAAAACTGTTTTTT.

The CDR3 is CASRSPTRRGIPMNTEAFF. The CDR3 nucleotides read TGTGCCAGCAGGAGCCCCACTCGGAGAGGTATCCCGATGAACACTGAAGCTTTCTTT. This rearrangement joins TRBV6-4 to TRBJ1-1, with D hard to call. V lost 6 bases to trimming and J lost 0 bases, with 26 bases between them. The CDR3 contains 19 residues. In germline, CDR1 is MRHNA, CDR2 SNTAGT.

The chain carries TRBV19 and TRBJ1-3; D gene unclear. V was clipped by 4 bases and J by 4 bases, with 11 bases between them. This CDR3 spans 14 amino acids. CDR1 and CDR2 from the germline V gene are LNHDA and SQIVND (reference sequence). The CDR3 coding sequence is TGTGCCAGTAGTACGGGGTCTGCAGGAAACACCATATATTTT. Translated: CASSTGSAGNTIYF.

The rearrangement joins TRBV9 to TRBJ1-3, with D possibly TRBD1 on 5 matching bases. CDR1 and CDR2 from the germline V gene are SGDLS and YYNGEE. This CDR3 has 14 amino acids. Deletions cut 0 bases from V and 4 bases from J, with 8 bases between. Here the CDR3 DNA reads TGTGCCAGCAGCGTAGCAGGGTTGGGAAACACCATATATTTT. This sequence encodes CASSVAGLGNTIYF. Full variable domain (remainder filled in from reference TRBV9 and TRBJ1-3): DSGVTQTPKHLITATGQRVTLRCSPRSGDLSVYWYQQSLDQGLQFLIQYYNGEERAKGNILERFSAQQFPDLHSELNLSSLELGDSALYFCASSVAGLGNTIYFGEGSWLTVV.

V is TRBV5-6 and J is TRBJ2-7, with D tentatively TRBD2 (6 bases). V gave up 4 bases and J gave up 4 bases, with 24 bases separating them. CDR1 and CDR2 (germline): SGHDT, YYEEEE. There are 17 residues in the CDR3. This chain's CDR3 is CASSPRVSGSKKYEQYF. The CDR3 DNA reads as TGTGCCAGCAGCCCCCGAGTTAGCGGCTCAAAAAAATACGAGCAGTACTTC.

This rearrangement joins TRBV12-3 or TRBV12-4 to TRBJ1-5; no firm D call. V lost 7 bases to trimming and J lost 5 bases, with 9 bases between them. This CDR3 has 12 residues. The CDR3 nucleotides read TGTGCCAGCACCCCGGGAGATCAGCCCCAGCATTTT. It translates to CASTPGDQPQHF.

This sequence joins TRBV7-2 and TRBJ1-6; D is uncertain. V lost 2 bases, J lost 9 bases, and 8 bases lay in between. The CDR3 has 13 amino acids. Germline loops: CDR1 SGHTA, CDR2 FQGNSA. The CDR3 region is CASSLTFASPLHF. CDR3 coding DNA: TGTGCCAGCAGCTTAACGTTTGCTTCACCCCTCCACTTT.

This rearrangement joins TRBV27 to TRBJ1-4; D not certain. The germline V and J ends were trimmed by 4 bases and 4 bases, with 16 bases remaining between them. This CDR3 region has 16 residues. Germline V CDR1 and CDR2: MNHEY, SMNVEV (reference sequence). The CDR3 nucleotides read TGTGCCAGCAGTTCCCGTCCGGCAGCTTATAATGAAAAACTGTTTTTT. Translation gives CASSSRPAAYNEKLFF. Full variable domain (remainder filled in from reference TRBV27 and TRBJ1-4): EAQVTQNPRYLITVTGKKLTVTCSQNMNHEYMSWYRQDPGLGLRQIYYSMNVEVTDKGDVPEGYKVSRKEKRNFPLILESPSPNQTSLYFCASSSRPAAYNEKLFFGSGTQLSVL.

This chain joins TRBV12-3 or TRBV12-4 and TRBJ2-7; D unclear. The CDR3 runs 12 residues. Trimming shortened V by 5 bases and J by 5 bases, and 10 bases separated the two germline ends. Here the CDR3 DNA reads TGTGCCAGCAGTCGGACGGTCCACGAGCAGTACTTC. Protein product: CASSRTVHEQYF.

V and J are TRBV7-8 and TRBJ1-2; no definite D call. V shed 3 bases and J shed 6 bases, with 8 bases lying between them. The CDR3 contains 12 residues. Per germline, CDR1 SGHVS and CDR2 FQNEAQ. The CDR3 spells CASSFTENGYTF. The CDR3 bases are TGTGCCAGCAGCTTCACAGAAAATGGCTACACCTTC.

This chain joins TRBV4-2 and TRBJ2-7, with TRBD1 matching over 7 bases. Unmatched junction bases numbered 11, after V lost 1 base and J lost 2 bases. The CDR3 has 17 amino acids. The V gene's germline CDR1 is LGHNA and CDR2 YNFKEQ. The CDR3 DNA sequence: TGTGCCAGCAGCCAAGTCGGTAAGGGGACAGCAGCCTACGAGCAGTACTTC. This codes for CASSQVGKGTAAYEQYF.

The chain carries TRBV12-3 or TRBV12-4 and TRBJ2-3; D gene unclear. The CDR3 has 12 residues. V lost 1 base, J lost 4 bases, and 3 bases lay in between. In DNA form, the CDR3 reads TGTGCCAGCAGTTTAGTGCCAGATACGCAGTATTTT. Its translation: CASSLVPDTQYF.

Remarks on this clone: This sample also contains other DNA sequences that code for the same CDR3. The genes are TRBV15 and TRBJ1-3; the D is unclear. Trimming pared 0 bases from V and 0 bases from J, leaving 6 bases between. Germline-derived CDR1 and CDR2 are LNHNV and YYDKDF (reference sequence). The CDR3 spans 15 residues. DNA for the CDR3: TGTGCCACCAGCAGAGATCGGAGCTCTGGAAACACCATATATTTT. It specifies CATSRDRSSGNTIYF.

The chain couples TRBV2 to TRBJ1-4; TRBD1 is a possible D gene (5 bases). The CDR3 has 15 residues. The V and J ends lost 3 bases and 5 bases respectively, with 13 bases between them. Looked up from germline, CDR1 is SNHLY and CDR2 is FYNNEI. The CDR3 region is CASSDIGGWNEKLFF. The CDR3 bases are TGTGCCAGCAGTGATATCGGGGGATGGAATGAAAAACTGTTTTTT.

The chain couples TRBV11-1 to TRBJ2-3; tentatively, D is TRBD1 or TRBD2 (5 bases each). The length of the CDR3 is 15 residues. The germline CDR1 and CDR2 sequences are SGHAT and FQDESV (reference sequence). Trimming took off 5 bases at V and 7 bases at J, with 19 bases between the two ends. This CDR3 reads CASSPTGQGENTQYF. The CDR3 DNA reads as TGTGCCAGCAGCCCCACCGGGCAGGGAGAAAATACGCAGTATTTT.